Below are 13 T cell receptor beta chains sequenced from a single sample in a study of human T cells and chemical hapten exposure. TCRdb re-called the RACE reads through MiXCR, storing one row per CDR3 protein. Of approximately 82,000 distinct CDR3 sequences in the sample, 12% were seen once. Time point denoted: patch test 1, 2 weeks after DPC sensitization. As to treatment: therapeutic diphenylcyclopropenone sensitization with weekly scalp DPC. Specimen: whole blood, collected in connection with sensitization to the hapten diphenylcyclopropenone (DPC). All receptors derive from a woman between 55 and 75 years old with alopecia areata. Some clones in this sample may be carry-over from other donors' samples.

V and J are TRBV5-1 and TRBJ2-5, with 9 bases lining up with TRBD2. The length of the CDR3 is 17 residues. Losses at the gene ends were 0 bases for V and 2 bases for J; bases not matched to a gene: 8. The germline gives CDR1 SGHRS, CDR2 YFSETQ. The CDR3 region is CASSLAGASGAQETQYF. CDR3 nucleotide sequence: TGCGCCAGCAGCTTGGCCGGGGCTAGCGGGGCTCAAGAGACCCAGTACTTC.

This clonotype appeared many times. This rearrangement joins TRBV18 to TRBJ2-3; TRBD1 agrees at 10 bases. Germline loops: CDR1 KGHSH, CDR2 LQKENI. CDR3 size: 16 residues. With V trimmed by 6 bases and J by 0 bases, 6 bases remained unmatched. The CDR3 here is CASSTTGGTSTDTQYF. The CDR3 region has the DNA TGTGCCAGCTCTACGACAGGGGGCACTAGCACAGATACGCAGTATTTT.

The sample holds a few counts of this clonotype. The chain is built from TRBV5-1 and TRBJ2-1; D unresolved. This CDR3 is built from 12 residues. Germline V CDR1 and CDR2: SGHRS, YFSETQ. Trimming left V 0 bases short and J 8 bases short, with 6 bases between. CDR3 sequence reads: CASSLVNHEQFF. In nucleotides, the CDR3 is TGCGCCAGCAGCTTGGTTAACCATGAGCAGTTCTTC.

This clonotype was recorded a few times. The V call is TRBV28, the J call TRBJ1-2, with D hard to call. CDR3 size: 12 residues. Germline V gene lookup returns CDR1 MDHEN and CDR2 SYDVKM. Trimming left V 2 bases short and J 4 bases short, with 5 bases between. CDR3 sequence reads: CASSLQRYGYTF. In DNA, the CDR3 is TGTGCCAGCAGTTTACAGCGCTATGGCTACACCTTC.

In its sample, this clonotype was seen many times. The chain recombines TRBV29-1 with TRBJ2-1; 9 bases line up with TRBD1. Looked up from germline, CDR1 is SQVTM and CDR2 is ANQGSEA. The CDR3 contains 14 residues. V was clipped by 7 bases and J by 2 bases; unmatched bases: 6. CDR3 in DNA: TGCAGCGCCCAGGGACAGGGAACCTACAATGAGCAGTTCTTC. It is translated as CSAQGQGTYNEQFF.

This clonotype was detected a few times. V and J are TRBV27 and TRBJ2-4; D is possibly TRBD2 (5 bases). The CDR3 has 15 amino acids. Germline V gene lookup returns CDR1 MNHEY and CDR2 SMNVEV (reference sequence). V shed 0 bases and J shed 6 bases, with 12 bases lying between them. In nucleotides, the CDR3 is TGTGCCAGCAGTTTATCGAGGGTATCCCCAAACATTCAGTACTTC. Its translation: CASSLSRVSPNIQYF.

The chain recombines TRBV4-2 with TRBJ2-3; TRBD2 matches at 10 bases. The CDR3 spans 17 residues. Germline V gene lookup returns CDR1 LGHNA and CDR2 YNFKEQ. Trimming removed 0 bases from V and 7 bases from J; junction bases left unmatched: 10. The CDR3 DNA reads TGTGCCAGCAGCCAAGATGTTATTCTAGCGGGGGACCATACGCAGTATTTT. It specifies CASSQDVILAGDHTQYF.

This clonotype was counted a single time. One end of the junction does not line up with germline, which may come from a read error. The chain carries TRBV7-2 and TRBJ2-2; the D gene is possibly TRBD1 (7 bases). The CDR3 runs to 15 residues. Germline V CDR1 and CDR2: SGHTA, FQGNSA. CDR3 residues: CASSTNRGGTGEPFF. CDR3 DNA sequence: TGTGCCAGCAGCACAAACAGGGGAGGCACCGGGGAGCCGTTTTTT.

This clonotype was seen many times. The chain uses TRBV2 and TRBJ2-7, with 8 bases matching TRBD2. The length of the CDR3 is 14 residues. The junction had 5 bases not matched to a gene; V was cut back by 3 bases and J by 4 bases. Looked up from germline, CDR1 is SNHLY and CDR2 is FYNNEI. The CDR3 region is CASSDKRGRYEQYF. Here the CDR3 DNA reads TGTGCCAGCAGTGATAAGCGGGGGCGGTACGAGCAGTACTTC.

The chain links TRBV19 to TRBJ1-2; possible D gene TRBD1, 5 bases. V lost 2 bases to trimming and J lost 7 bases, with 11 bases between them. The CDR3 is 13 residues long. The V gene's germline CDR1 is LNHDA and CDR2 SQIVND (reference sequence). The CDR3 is CASSIPQGFGYTF. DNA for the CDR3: TGTGCCAGTAGTATACCGCAGGGCTTTGGCTACACCTTC.

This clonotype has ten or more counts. The CDR3, as DNA: TGCAGCGTTGTGTCCTCACCCTGGGCCAACGTCCTGACTTTC. It is translated as CSVVSSPWANVLTF. This chain connects TRBV29-1 to TRBJ2-6; D gene ambiguous. The CDR3 covers 14 residues. Germline V lookup: CDR1 SQVTM, CDR2 ANQGSEA. The V and J ends lost 4 bases and 5 bases respectively, with 12 bases between them. Full variable domain (outside the CDR3, taken from reference TRBV29-1 and TRBJ2-6): SAVISQKPSRDICQRGTSLTIQCQVDSQVTMMFWYRQQPGQSLTLIATANQGSEATYESGFVIDKFPISRPNLTFSTLTVSNMSPEDSSIYLCSVVSSPWANVLTFGAGSRLTVL.

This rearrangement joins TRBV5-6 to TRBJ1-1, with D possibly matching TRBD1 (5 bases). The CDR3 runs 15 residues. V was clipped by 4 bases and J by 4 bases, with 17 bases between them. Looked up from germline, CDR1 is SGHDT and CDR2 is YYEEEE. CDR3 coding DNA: TGTGCCAGCAGCCGCCTGGGAGGCGGGGGCACTGAAGCTTTCTTT. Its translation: CASSRLGGGGTEAFF.

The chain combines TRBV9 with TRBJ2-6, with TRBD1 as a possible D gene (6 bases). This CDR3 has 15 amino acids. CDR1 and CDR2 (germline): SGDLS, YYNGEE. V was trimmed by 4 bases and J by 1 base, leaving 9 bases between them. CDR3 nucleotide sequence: TGTGCCAGCAGCATAACAGGGTCTGGGGCCAACGTCCTGACTTTC. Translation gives CASSITGSGANVLTF.